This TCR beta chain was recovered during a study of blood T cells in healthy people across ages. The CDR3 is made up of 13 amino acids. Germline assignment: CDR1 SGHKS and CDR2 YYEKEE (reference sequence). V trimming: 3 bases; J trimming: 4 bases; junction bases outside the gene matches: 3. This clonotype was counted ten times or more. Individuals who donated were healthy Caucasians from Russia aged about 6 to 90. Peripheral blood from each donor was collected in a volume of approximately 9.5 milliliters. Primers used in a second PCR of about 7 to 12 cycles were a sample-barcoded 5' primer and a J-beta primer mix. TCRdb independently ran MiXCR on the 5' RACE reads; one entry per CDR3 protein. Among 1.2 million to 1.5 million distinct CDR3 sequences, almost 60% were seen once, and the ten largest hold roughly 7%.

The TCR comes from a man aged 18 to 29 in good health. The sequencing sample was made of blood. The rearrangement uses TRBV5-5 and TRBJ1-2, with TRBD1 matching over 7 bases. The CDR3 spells CASSSDRIYGYTF. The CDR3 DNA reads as TGTGCCAGCAGCTCGGACAGGATCTATGGCTACACCTTC.